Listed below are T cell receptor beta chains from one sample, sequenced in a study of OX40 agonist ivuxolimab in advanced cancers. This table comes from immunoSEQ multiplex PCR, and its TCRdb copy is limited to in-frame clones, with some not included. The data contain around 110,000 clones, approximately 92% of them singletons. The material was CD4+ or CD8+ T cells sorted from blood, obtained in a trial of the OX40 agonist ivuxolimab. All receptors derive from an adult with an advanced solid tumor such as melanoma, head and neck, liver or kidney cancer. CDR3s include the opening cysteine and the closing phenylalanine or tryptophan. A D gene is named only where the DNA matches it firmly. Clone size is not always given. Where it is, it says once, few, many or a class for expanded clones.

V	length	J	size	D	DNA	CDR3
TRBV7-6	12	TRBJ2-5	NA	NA	TGTGCCAGCAGCTTAGGACAAGAGACCCAGTACTTC	CASSLGQETQYF
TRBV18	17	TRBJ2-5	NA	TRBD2	TGTGCCAGCTCACCAGGACGATTAGCGGGTTCTCAAGAGACCCAGTACTTC	CASSPGRLAGSQETQYF
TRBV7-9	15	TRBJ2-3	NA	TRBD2	TGTGCCAGCAGCCCTAGCGGGGGGTACACAGATACGCAGTATTTT	CASSPSGGYTDTQYF
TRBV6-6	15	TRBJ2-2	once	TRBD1	TGTGCCAGTTTACCGGGACAGGGGAACACCGGGGAGCTGTTTTTT	CASLPGQGNTGELFF
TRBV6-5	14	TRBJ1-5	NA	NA	TGTGCCAGCAGTTCCGGGATGAGCAATCAGCCCCAGCATTTT	CASSSGMSNQPQHF
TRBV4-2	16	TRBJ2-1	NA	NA	TGTGCCAGCAGCCAAGCGGAAGGACCTGCCTACAATGAGCAGTTCTTC	CASSQAEGPAYNEQFF
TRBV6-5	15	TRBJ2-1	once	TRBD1	TGTGCCAGCAGTCGCGGACAGGGGGCCTACAATGAGCAGTTCTTC	CASSRGQGAYNEQFF
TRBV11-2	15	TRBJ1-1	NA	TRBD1	TGTGCCAGCAGCTTACGACAGGGTCCGTACACTGAAGCTTTCTTT	CASSLRQGPYTEAFF
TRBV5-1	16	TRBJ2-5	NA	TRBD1	TGCGCCAGCAGCGAGCAAGGCCAGGGGGTTGGCGAGACCCAGTACTTC	CASSEQGQGVGETQYF
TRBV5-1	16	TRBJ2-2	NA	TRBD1	TGCGCCAGCAGCACGCAGGGACAGGGTTATGCCGGGGAGCTGTTTTTT	CASSTQGQGYAGELFF
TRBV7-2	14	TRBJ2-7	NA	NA	TGTGCCAGCAGCTTAGACAGAAACGACTACGAGCAGTACTTC	CASSLDRNDYEQYF
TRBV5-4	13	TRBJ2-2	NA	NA	TGTGCCAGCAGATGGGAATCTCGCGGGGAGCTGTTTTTT	CASRWESRGELFF
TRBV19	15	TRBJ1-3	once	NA	TGTGCCAGTACCCAGAATACAAAATCTGGAAACACCATATATTTT	CASTQNTKSGNTIYF